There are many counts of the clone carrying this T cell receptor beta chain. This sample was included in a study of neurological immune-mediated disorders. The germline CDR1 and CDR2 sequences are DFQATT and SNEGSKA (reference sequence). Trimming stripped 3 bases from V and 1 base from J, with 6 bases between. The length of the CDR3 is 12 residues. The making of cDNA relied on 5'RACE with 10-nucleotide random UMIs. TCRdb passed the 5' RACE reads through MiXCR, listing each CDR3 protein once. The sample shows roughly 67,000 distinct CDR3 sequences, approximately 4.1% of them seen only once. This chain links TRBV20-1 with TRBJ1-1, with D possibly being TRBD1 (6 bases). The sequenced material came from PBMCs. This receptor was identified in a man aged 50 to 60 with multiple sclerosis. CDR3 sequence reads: CSARGQNTEAFF. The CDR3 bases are TGCAGTGCTAGGGGACAGAACACTGAAGCTTTCTTT.